This T cell receptor beta chain was recovered during a study of CD8+ T cells in alopecia areata. Sequencing relied on a cDNA template that was reverse transcribed from extracted RNA. Clones were read by immunoSEQ multiplex PCR, and TCRdb kept only the in-frame ones, dropping some. This table has approximately 180,000 clones, about 63% appearing once. This clone was picked up a small number of times. The CDR3 covers 15 residues. Germline CDR1 is GTSNPN and CDR2 is SVGIG (reference sequence). This TCR was recovered from a human donor with alopecia areata. The sequences come from CD4+ T cells sorted from blood, collected at week 0. The J gene is TRBJ2-1, the V gene TRBV30; 10 positions match TRBD1. The CDR3 reads CAQSKTGGTYNEQFF. The CDR3 nucleotides read TGTGCGCAATCCAAGACAGGGGGCACCTACAATGAGCAGTTCTTC.